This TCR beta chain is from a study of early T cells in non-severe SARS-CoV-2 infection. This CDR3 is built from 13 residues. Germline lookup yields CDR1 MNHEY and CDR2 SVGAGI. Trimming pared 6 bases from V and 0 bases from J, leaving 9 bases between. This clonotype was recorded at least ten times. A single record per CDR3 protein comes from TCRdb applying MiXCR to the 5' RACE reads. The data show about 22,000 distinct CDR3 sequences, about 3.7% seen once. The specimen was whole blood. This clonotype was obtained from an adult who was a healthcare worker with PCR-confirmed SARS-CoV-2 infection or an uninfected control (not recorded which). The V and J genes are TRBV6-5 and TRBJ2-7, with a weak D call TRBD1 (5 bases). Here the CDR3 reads CASSRAFSYEQYF. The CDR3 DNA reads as TGTGCCAGCAGCAGGGCCTTCTCCTACGAGCAGTACTTC.